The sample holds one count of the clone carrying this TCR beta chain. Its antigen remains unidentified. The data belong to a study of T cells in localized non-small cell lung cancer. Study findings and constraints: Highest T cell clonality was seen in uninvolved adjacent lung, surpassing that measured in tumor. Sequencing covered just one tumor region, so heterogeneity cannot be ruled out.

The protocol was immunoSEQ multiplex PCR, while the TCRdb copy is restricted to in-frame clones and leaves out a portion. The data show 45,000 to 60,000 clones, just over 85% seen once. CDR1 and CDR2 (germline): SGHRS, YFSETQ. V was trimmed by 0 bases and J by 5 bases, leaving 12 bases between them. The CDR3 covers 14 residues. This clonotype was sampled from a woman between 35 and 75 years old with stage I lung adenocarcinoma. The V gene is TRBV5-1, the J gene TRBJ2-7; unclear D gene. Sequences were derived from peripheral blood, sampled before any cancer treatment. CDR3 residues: CASSLGGLLNEQYF. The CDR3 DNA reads TGCGCCAGCAGCTTGGGGGGATTGCTGAACGAGCAGTACTTC.